This TCR beta chain is drawn from a study of cytomegalovirus exposure and HLA in healthy donors. About the research overall: The 120 or so validation repertoires were produced on the same platform as the roughly 700 repertoires of the first cohort. This was reported in a later analysis. Findings of the study overall: Among TCR beta chains, those listed as cytomegalovirus-associated numbered over 150.

As concerns this clone: The antigen remains unidentified.

The germline CDR1 and CDR2 sequences are MDHEN and SYDVKM. The CDR3 spans 14 residues. The ends were cut back, 7 bases at V and 0 bases at J, with 10 bases in the middle. Sequenced by immunoSEQ multiplex PCR; TCRdb stores in-frame clones only, minus some. The profile shows about 200,000 clones, 87% of them singletons. The sample consisted of PBMCs. This receptor was obtained from a woman younger than 30 in good health and CMV-seropositive. This chain links TRBV28 with TRBJ1-3; D gene ambiguous. This CDR3 reads CASKSSVSGNTIYF. The CDR3 DNA follows: TGTGCCAGCAAGAGCAGCGTCTCTGGAAACACCATATATTTT.